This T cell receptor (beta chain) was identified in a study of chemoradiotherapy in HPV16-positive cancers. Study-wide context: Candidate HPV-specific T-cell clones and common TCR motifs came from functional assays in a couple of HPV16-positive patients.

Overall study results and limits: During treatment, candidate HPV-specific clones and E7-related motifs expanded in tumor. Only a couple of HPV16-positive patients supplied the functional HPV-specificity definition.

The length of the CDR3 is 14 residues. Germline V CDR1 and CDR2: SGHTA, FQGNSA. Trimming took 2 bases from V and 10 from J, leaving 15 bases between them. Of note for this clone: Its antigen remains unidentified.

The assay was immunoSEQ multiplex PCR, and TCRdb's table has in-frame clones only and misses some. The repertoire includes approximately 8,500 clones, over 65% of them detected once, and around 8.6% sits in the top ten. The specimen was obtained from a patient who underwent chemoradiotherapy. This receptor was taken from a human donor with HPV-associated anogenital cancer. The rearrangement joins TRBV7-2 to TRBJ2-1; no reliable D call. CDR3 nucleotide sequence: TGTGCCAGCAGCTTATACTACTATTCCAGCGAGCAGTTCTTC. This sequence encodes CASSLYYYSSEQFF.